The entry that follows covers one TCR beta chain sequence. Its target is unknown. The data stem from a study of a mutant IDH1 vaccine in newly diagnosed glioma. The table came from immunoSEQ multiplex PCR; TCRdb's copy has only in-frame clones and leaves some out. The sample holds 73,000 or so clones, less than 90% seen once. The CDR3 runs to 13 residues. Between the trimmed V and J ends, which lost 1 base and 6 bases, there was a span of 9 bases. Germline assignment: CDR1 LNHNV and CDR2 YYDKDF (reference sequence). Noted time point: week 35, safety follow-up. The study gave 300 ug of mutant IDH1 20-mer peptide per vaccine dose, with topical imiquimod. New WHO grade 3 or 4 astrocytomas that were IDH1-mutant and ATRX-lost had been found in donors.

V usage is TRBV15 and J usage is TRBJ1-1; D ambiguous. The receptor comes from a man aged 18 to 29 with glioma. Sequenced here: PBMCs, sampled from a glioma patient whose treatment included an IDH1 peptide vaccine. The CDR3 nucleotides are TGTGCCACCAGCAGAGTTTCGGACGCTGAAGCTTTCTTT. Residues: CATSRVSDAEAFF.